Listed below are T cell receptor beta chains from one sample, sequenced in a study of T cells in Graves' hyperthyroidism and ophthalmopathy. Each CDR3 protein gets one entry after TCRdb re-called the multiplex PCR reads with MiXCR. This table holds 410,000 or so distinct CDR3 sequences, roughly 14% found once. The sequencing input was blood. The receptors shown here come from a man aged 18-30 years with Graves' ophthalmopathy. The CDR3 runs from the conserved cysteine through the conserved F or W. Each record gives: D gene, J gene, clone size, V gene, CDR3 DNA, CDR3 protein. D genes are given only for firm matches. Not every row has a clone size; where given, it reads once, few, many or a size class.

D: TRBD1
J: TRBJ1-1
size: many
V: TRBV3-1
DNA: TGTGCCAGCAGCCCTCCCGTAACAGGGGATTTTTTCACTGAAGCTTTCTTT
CDR3: CASSPPVTGDFFTEAFF

D: NA
J: TRBJ1-6
size: NA
V: TRBV30
DNA: TGTGCCTGGAGTACTTATGGGAATTCACCCCTCCACTTT
CDR3: CAWSTYGNSPLHF

D: NA
J: TRBJ1-1
size: many
V: TRBV27
DNA: TGTGCCAGCAGTTACCACCCGACGGAGAACACTGAAGCTTTCTTT
CDR3: CASSYHPTENTEAFF

D: TRBD1
J: TRBJ1-1
size: many
V: TRBV20-1
DNA: TGCAGTGCTAGAGGGCTCGGGACAGGGTTAGGAGGTGAAGCTTTCTTT
CDR3: CSARGLGTGLGGEAFF

D: NA
J: TRBJ1-6
size: few
V: TRBV28
DNA: TGTGCCAGCAGTTTCAGCAACCGGGAACATGTTAATTCACCCCTCCACTTT
CDR3: CASSFSNREHVNSPLHF

D: TRBD2
J: TRBJ2-1
size: many
V: TRBV30
DNA: TGTGCCTGGAGAGCCCTTAGCGGGGGTTACAATGAGCAGTTCTTC
CDR3: CAWRALSGGYNEQFF

D: NA
J: TRBJ2-3
size: many
V: TRBV29-1
DNA: TGCAGCGTCGGGAGCTCAGATACGCAGTATTTT
CDR3: CSVGSSDTQYF

D: NA
J: TRBJ1-1
size: NA
V: TRBV10-1
DNA: TGCGCCAGCAGTGGGGGGACTGGGCGGTACCGCGAAGCTTTCTTT
CDR3: CASSGGTGRYREAFF

D: NA
J: TRBJ2-1
size: many
V: TRBV12-3/TRBV12-4
DNA: TGTGCCAGCAGTGCACCGGGAGCCGGGGTCTTCTTCAATGAGCAGTTCTTC
CDR3: CASSAPGAGVFFNEQFF

D: TRBD2
J: TRBJ2-7
size: NA
V: TRBV30
DNA: TGTGCCTGGAGTGTACGTAGCGGGAGGGCGAAAAGCGAGCAGTACTTC
CDR3: CAWSVRSGRAKSEQYF

D: NA
J: TRBJ2-7
size: many
V: TRBV29-1
DNA: TGCAGCGTCACTCTTCAGGGGTCCCCCTACGAGCAGTACTTC
CDR3: CSVTLQGSPYEQYF

D: TRBD1
J: TRBJ2-1
size: many
V: TRBV6-1
DNA: TGTGCCAGCACCACCCACGGGGACAGGGCCTACAATGAGCAGTTCTTC
CDR3: CASTTHGDRAYNEQFF

D: NA
J: TRBJ2-5
size: NA
V: TRBV19
DNA: TGTGCCAGTAAACCAGCCGGGGAGACCCAGTACTTC
CDR3: CASKPAGETQYF

D: NA
J: TRBJ1-4
size: few
V: TRBV29-1
DNA: TGCAGCGTTGTAGGGGGGAGTGAAAAACTGTTTTTT
CDR3: CSVVGGSEKLFF

D: NA
J: TRBJ2-3
size: many
V: TRBV2
DNA: TGTGCCAGCAGCTCGGACTCCCTCTCGAGTACGCAGTATTTT
CDR3: CASSSDSLSSTQYF

D: TRBD1
J: TRBJ1-2
size: many
V: TRBV2
DNA: TGTGCCAGCAGGACTGGGACAGGGAACAACTATGGCTACACCTTC
CDR3: CASRTGTGNNYGYTF